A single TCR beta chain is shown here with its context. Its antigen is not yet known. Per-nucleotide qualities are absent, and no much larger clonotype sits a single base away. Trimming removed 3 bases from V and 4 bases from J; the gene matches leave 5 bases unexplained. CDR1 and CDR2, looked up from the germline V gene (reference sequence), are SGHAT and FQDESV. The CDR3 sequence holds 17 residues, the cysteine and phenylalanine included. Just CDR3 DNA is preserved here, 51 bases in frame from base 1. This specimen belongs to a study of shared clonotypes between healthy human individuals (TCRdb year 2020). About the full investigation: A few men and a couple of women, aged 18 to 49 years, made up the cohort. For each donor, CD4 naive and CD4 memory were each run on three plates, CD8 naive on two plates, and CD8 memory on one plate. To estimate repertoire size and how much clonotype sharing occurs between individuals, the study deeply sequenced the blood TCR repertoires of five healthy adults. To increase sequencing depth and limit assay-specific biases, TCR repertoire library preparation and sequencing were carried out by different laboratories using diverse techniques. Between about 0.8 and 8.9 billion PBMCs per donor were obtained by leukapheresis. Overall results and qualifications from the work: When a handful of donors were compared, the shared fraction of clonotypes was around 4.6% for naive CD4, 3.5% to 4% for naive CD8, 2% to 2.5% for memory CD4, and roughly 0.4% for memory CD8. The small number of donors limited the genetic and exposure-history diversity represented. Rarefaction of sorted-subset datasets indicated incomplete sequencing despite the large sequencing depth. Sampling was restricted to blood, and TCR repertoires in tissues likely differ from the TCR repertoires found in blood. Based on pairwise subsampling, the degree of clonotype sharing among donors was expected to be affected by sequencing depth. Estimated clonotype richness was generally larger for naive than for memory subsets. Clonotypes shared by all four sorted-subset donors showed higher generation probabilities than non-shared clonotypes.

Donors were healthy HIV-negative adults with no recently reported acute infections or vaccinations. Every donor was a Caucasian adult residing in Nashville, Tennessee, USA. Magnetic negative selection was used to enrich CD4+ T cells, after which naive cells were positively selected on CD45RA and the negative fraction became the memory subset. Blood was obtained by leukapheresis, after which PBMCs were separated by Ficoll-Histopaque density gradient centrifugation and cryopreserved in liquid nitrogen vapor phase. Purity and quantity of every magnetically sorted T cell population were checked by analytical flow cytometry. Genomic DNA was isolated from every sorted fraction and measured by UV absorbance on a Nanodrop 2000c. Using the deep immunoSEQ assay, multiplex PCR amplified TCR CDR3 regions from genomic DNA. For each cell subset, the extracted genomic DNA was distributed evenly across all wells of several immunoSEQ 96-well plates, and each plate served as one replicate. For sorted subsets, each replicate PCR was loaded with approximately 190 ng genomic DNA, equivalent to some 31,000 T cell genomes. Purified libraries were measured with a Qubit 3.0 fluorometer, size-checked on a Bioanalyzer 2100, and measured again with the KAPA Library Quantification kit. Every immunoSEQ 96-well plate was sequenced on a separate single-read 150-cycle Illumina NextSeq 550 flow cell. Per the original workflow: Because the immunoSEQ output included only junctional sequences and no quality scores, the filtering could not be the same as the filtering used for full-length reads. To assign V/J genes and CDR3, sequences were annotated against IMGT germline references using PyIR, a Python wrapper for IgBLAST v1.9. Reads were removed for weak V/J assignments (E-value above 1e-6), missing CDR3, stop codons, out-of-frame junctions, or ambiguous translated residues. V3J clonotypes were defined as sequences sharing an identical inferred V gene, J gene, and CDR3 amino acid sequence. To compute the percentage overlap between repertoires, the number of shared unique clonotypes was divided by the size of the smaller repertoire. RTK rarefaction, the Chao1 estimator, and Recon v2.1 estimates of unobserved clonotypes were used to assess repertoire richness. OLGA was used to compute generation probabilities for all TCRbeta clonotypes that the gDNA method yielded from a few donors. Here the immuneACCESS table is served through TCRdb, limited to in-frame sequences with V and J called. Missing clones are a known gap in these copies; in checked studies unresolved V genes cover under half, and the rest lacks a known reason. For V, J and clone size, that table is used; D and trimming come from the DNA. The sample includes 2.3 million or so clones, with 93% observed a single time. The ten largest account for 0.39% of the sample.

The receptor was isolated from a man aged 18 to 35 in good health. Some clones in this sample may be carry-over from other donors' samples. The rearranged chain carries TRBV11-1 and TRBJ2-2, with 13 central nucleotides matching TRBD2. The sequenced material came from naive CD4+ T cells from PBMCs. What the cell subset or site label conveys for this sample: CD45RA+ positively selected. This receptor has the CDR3 CASSFGLAGVSTGELFF. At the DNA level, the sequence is TGTGCCAGCAGCTTCGGACTAGCGGGAGTTTCCACCGGGGAGCTGTTTTTT.